This T cell receptor beta chain was retrieved from a study of post-analysis software for immune sequencing data (dated by TCRdb to between 2015 and 2017). About the study as a whole: Relapsing-remitting, secondary progressive and progressive-relapsing multiple sclerosis were recorded as disease courses, and subtype annotation was lacking for some patients. A subset of samples was prepared in parallel using single-end sample barcoding, then pooled and co-amplified after Illumina adapter ligation. Patient repertoires were compared against roughly 11 previously published healthy control repertoires from donors aged roughly 6 to 27 years.

V gives up 6 bases and J gives up 8 bases, and the segment between their germline ends measures 14 bases. From the cysteine through the phenylalanine, the CDR3 covers 14 amino acids. This entry keeps only the CDR3 DNA: 42 bases, framed from base 1. Taken from the germline V gene, the CDR1 and CDR2 loops are MNHEY and SVGAGI. TCR beta repertoires were profiled from peripheral blood of 13 young patients with multiple sclerosis to demonstrate the VDJtools post-analysis software. The patients with multiple sclerosis were children and adolescents between about 6 and 16 years of age. Regarding this clonotype: It lacks a known antigen. Nothing much larger sits one base from this clone, and base qualities are not available.

Study-wide conclusions, independent of this receptor: Compared with controls, multiple sclerosis patients had significantly lower normalized Chao1 diversity, a finding suggesting substantial peripheral T-cell clonal expansion. Direct clustering with F measure revealed strong co-clustering of samples prepared in the same batch, which led to a batch-effect correction. The control group was slightly older than the multiple sclerosis patient group. Significantly higher frequencies in patients than in controls were found for roughly 5 TRBV segments, including TRBV5-6, TRBV5-1 and TRBV20-1.

The method was PCR. TCRdb shows the sequencer as Illumina HiSeq 2500. To reduce PCR and sequencing biases, unique molecular identifiers were built into the TCR beta cDNA libraries. Approximately 500,000 cDNA molecules were obtained for every 1 to 10 million input T cells, so each molecule roughly corresponded to one T cell. Patient libraries were prepared and sequenced with the same protocol used for the earlier healthy control dataset. Within a given batch, samples were prepared together, multiplexed and sequenced on the same HiSeq lane. In the original analysis: MIGEC handled the raw barcoded reads, throwing out single-read molecular identifier groups before consensus assembly and CDR3 extraction. VDJtools was used for post-analysis of the clonotype tables, and diversity was normalized by down-sampling every dataset to the size of the smallest sample. In repertoire overlap clustering, CDR3 amino acid sequences, but not nucleotide sequences, were matched to correct batch-related cross-sample contamination. The raw public data were reprocessed by TCRdb itself: fastp quality trimming at Q25, MiXCR clonotype calling, in-frame beta chains only. Rows with a matching CDR3 protein are joined into one entry that keeps the most common DNA and genes. The V and J calls and clone size are TCRdb's, not the authors'. The table for this sample lists about 430,000 distinct CDR3 sequences; roughly 38% of them were counted only once. The ten largest account for 6.5% to 8% of the sample.

Recombination connected TRBV6-5 to TRBJ1-6; no D gene call is confident. This TCR was sampled from a girl aged 2 to 9 with multiple sclerosis. The sample was blood. Read as DNA, the sequence is TGTGCCAGCAGAACGGACTTTAGGGATTCACCCCTCCACTTT. It translates to CASRTDFRDSPLHF.